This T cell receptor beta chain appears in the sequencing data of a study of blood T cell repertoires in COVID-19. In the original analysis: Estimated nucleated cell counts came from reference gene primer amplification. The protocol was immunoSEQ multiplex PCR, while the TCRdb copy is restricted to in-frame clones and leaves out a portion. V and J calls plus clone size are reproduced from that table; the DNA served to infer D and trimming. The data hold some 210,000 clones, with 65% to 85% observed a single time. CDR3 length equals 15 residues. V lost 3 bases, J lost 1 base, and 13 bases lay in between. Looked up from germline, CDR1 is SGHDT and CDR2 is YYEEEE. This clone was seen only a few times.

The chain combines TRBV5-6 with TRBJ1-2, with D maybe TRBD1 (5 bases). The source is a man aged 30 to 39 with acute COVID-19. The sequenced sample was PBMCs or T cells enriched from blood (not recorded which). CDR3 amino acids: CASSYGGMYNYGYTF. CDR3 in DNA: TGTGCCAGCAGCTATGGGGGGATGTATAACTATGGCTACACCTTC.